Listed below are T cell receptor beta chains from one sample, sequenced in a study of T cell responses to AZD1222 COVID-19 vaccine. This table comes from immunoSEQ multiplex PCR, and its TCRdb copy is limited to in-frame clones, with some not included. The sample lists 130,000 or so clones, around 92% occurring once. Here the sequenced sample was peripheral blood, taken on day 0 of AZD1222 vaccination. The receptors derive from an adult in good health. Each CDR3 is given without its conserved first and last residue. Only part of the rows carry a size: once, few, many, or a class if the clone is expanded.

j_call,clone_size,v_call,cdr3_aa
TRBJ1-1,NA,TRBV13,ASSLGLGTGGTEAF
TRBJ2-2,once,TRBV24-1,ATSDFSGFGELF
TRBJ1-1,NA,TRBV27,ASSFLLQGMNTEAF
TRBJ2-7,NA,TRBV5-1,ASSLSGFGLYEQY
TRBJ2-1,NA,TRBV9,ASSVFGDAYNEQF
TRBJ2-2,NA,TRBV19,ASSIEGFTGELF
TRBJ2-6,NA,TRBV18,ASSPLGAEGSGANVLT
TRBJ2-6,NA,TRBV10-3,AIGLLGTGANVLT
TRBJ1-1,NA,TRBV12-3/TRBV12-4,ASSFHTGQAF
TRBJ2-7,NA,TRBV5-4,ASSLGAVYEQY
TRBJ1-4,NA,TRBV19,ASSITADNEKLF
TRBJ1-3,NA,TRBV20-1,SASGYRDLKGNTIY
TRBJ1-2,NA,TRBV18,ASSPQGSGANYGYT
TRBJ2-5,NA,TRBV9,ASSVMYQETQY
TRBJ2-1,NA,TRBV7-3,ASSLKVGLYNEQF
TRBJ2-1,NA,TRBV24-1,ATSDLPGDEQF
TRBJ2-7,NA,TRBV19,ASSMVRGDRQY
TRBJ1-4,NA,TRBV2,ASSAGGGNEKLF
TRBJ2-1,NA,TRBV7-6,ASIKRLAGVDEQF
TRBJ2-7,few,TRBV4-1,ASSPGPSYEQY
TRBJ2-3,NA,TRBV19,ASSIYGTGPTDTQY
TRBJ1-3,NA,TRBV20-1,SASTGGENTIY
TRBJ2-7,once,TRBV27,ASSVYQDPPDEQY
TRBJ1-5,NA,TRBV5-6,ASSLGGQGWVAQPQH
TRBJ2-1,NA,TRBV19,ASSIFGGRAYNEQF
TRBJ2-7,NA,TRBV27,ASSEKWGLAVPEY
TRBJ2-7,NA,TRBV3-1/TRBV3-2,ASSLGILYYEQY